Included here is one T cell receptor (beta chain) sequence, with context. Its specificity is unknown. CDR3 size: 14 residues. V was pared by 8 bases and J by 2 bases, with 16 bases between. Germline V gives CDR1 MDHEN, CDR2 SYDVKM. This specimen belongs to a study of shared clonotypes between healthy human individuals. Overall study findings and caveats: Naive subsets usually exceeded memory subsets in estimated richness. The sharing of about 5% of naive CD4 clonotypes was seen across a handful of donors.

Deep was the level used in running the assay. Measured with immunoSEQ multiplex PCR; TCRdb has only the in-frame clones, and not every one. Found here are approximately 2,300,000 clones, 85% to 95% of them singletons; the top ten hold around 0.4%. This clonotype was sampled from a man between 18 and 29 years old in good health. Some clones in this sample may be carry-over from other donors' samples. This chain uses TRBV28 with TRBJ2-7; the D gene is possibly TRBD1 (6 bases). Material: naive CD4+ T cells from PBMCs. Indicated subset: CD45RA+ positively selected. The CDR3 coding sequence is TGTGCCAGCGAAGACAGGAGCGCGACCTACGAGCAGTACTTC. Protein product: CASEDRSATYEQYF.